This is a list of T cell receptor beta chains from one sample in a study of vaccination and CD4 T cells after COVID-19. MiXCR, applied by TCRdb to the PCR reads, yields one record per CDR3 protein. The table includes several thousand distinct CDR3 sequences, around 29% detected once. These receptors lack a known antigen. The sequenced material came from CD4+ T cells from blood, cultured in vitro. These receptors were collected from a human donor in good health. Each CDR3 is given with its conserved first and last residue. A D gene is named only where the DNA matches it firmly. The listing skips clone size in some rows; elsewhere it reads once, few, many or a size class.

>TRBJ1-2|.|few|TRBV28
TGTGCCAGCATGTCACAGGCGCACTATGGCTACACCTTC
CASMSQAHYGYTF
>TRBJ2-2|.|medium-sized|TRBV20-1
TGCAGTGCTAAGCCAAAGGCAGGTGGTGCCGGGGAGCTGTTTTTT
CSAKPKAGGAGELFF
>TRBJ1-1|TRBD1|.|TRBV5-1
TGCGCCAGCAGCAAGGGACAGACAAACACTGAAGCTTTCTTT
CASSKGQTNTEAFF
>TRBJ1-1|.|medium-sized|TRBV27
TGTGCCAGCAGTTTTACCCCAGGGAACACTGAAGCTTTCTTT
CASSFTPGNTEAFF
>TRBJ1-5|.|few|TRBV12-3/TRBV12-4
TGTGCCAGCAGTTCCATTTATAGCAATCAGCCCCAGCATTTT
CASSSIYSNQPQHF
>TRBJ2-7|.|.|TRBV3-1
TGTGCCAGCAGCCATCGGCGGGACTTGGCCCGGGAGCAGTACTTC
CASSHRRDLAREQYF
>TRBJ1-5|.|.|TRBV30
TGTGCCTGGAGTGTAAAGGGAGGACAGCCCCAGCATTTT
CAWSVKGGQPQHF
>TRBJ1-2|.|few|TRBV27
TGTGCCAGCAGTTTGATGGGTCCTAACTATGGCTACACCTTC
CASSLMGPNYGYTF
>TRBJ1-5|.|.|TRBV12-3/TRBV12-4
TGTGCCAGCAGTTTAGGGGACCCAAATCAGCCCCAGCATTTT
CASSLGDPNQPQHF
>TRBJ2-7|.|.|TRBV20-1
TGCAGTGCTAGACGGGCCGACTACGAGCAGTACTTC
CSARRADYEQYF
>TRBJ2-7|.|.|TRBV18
TGTGCCAGCTCACTCTCAGACGAGCAGTACTTC
CASSLSDEQYF
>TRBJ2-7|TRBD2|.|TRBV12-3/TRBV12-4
TGTGCCAGCAGGGACCGTACTAGCGGGGCCTACGAGCAGTACTTC
CASRDRTSGAYEQYF
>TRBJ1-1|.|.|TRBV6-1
TGTGCCAGCACAAATTTCCCTGACAGCACTGAAGCTTTCTTT
CASTNFPDSTEAFF
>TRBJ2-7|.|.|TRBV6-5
TGTGCCAGCAGTTCCACAGGGAGCTCCTACGAGCAGTACTTC
CASSSTGSSYEQYF
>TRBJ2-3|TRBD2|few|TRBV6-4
TGTGCCAGCAGTGATCTAGCGGGGAGCACAGATACGCAGTATTTT
CASSDLAGSTDTQYF
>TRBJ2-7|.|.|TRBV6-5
TGTGCCAGCAGTTTCCAAAGTCGCCCTTCCCCGTCGGAGCAGTACTTC
CASSFQSRPSPSEQYF
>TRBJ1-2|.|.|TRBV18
TGTGCCAGCTCACCATTGATGGGGTTATCTAACTATGGCTACACCTTC
CASSPLMGLSNYGYTF
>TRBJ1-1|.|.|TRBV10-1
TGCGCCAGCAGTGCCGGGCAGCCGAACACTGAAGCTTTCTTT
CASSAGQPNTEAFF
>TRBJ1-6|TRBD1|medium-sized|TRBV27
TGTGCCAGCAGCCCTCAGGGGGACATCGGCTCACCCCTCCACTTT
CASSPQGDIGSPLHF
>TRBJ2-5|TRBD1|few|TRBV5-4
TGTGCCAGCGGGACAGAGCACCAAGAGACCCAGTACTTC
CASGTEHQETQYF